This TCR beta chain was sequenced during a study of spatial heterogeneity in lung cancer. Background on the study: More than nine raw reads, on average, carried each unique TCR and UMI combination.

In TCRdb, the 5' RACE reads were re-called with MiXCR into one record per CDR3 protein. The data contain over a thousand distinct CDR3 sequences, around 7% of them singletons. The sample holds a few counts of this clonotype. Time point noted: sample taken at primary tumor resection. No cell sorting; template was whole RNA from tumor, lung tissue or PBMC. Losses at the gene ends were 3 bases for V and 5 bases for J; bases not matched to a gene: 4. The CDR3 spans 14 residues. The germline V gene encodes CDR1 SGHDT and CDR2 YYEEEE. The gene calls are TRBV5-6 and TRBJ1-5; TRBD1 aligns across 8 bases. The receptor comes from a male donor with early-stage non-small cell lung cancer. Sequenced here: normal lung tissue next to the tumor, sampled at surgery. The CDR3 protein is CASSYGQGYQPQHF. CDR3 DNA sequence: TGTGCCAGCAGCTACGGACAGGGTTATCAGCCCCAGCATTTT. Together with reference TRBV5-6 and TRBJ1-5, the CDR3 gives the full variable domain: DAGVTQSPTHLIKTRGQQVTLRCSPKSGHDTVSWYQQALGQGPQFIFQYYEEEERQRGNFPDRFSGHQFPNYSSELNVNALLLGDSALYLCASSYGQGYQPQHFGDGTRLSIL.